This record looks at one TCR beta chain sequence and its context. Its antigen remains unknown. This CDR3 region has 19 residues. CDR1 is MNHEY, CDR2 SMNVEV, per germline (reference sequence). The V segment lost 4 bases and the J segment 2 bases; nucleotides outside the gene matches: 16. These data originate in a study of T cells in tuberculosis. The wider study: A South African cohort included IGRA-negative adolescents, latently infected IGRA-positive adolescents and adults with active tuberculosis. General study findings and limits: Active tuberculosis cases were adults; controls were adolescents.

At study entry, adolescents had tuberculin skin tests and IGRA screening. On average approximately 100,000 T cells per donor were immunosequenced. The repertoire was sequenced with immunoSEQ multiplex PCR; TCRdb's copy has only in-frame clones and lacks some. The sample lists 35,000 to 45,000 clones, approximately 94% occurring once. Input material: PBMCs. The source is a donor aged 10-29 years with latent tuberculosis or without tuberculosis infection. Some clones in this sample may be carry-over from other donors' samples. This rearrangement joins TRBV27 to TRBJ2-3, with 9 bases identical to TRBD2. In nucleotides, the CDR3 is TGTGCCAGCAGTTCACGTCTATCTCTAGCGGGGTCCCCCACAGATACGCAGTATTTT. Translation gives CASSSRLSLAGSPTDTQYF.